A selection of T cell receptor beta chains follows, all from one sample in a study of radiotherapy plus CTLA-4 blockade in lung cancer. TCRdb's copy holds only in-frame clones and misses some; the assay was immunoSEQ multiplex PCR. In the table there are 55,000 to 80,000 clones, around 82% of which are singletons. The sample here was peripheral blood, taken from a patient treated with radiotherapy plus ipilimumab. These receptor sequences come from a human donor with non-small cell lung cancer who had a complete response to radiotherapy plus ipilimumab. The CDR3 runs from the conserved cysteine through the conserved F or W. D genes are given only for firm matches. Expanded clones are given a class, and other clones once, few, many or no size at all.

clone_size: NA
d_call: NA
cdr3_length: 13
j_call: TRBJ1-2
v_call: TRBV11-2
cdr3_nt: TGTGCCAGCAGCTTAGACGGGACAAGTGGCTACACCTTC
cdr3_aa: CASSLDGTSGYTF

clone_size: once
d_call: TRBD2
cdr3_length: 17
j_call: TRBJ2-3
v_call: TRBV4-1
cdr3_nt: TGCGCCAGCAGCCAAAGCCCCGGGACTAGCGGGGGCCATACGCAGTATTTT
cdr3_aa: CASSQSPGTSGGHTQYF

clone_size: NA
d_call: TRBD1
cdr3_length: 17
j_call: TRBJ1-2
v_call: TRBV6-1
cdr3_nt: TGTGCCAGCAGTGCGGGACAGGGGGCGCAGAGGGGCTATGGCTACACCTTC
cdr3_aa: CASSAGQGAQRGYGYTF

clone_size: NA
d_call: NA
cdr3_length: 18
j_call: TRBJ1-3
v_call: TRBV18
cdr3_nt: TGTGCCAGCTCCCCCATGTCGGGGGGTCCCCTCTCTGGAAACACCATATATTTT
cdr3_aa: CASSPMSGGPLSGNTIYF

clone_size: NA
d_call: TRBD1
cdr3_length: 15
j_call: TRBJ1-5
v_call: TRBV2
cdr3_nt: TGTGCCAGCAGTGAAAACAGGGGGAAGGGTCAGCCCCAGCATTTT
cdr3_aa: CASSENRGKGQPQHF

clone_size: NA
d_call: TRBD1
cdr3_length: 14
j_call: TRBJ1-1
v_call: TRBV5-4
cdr3_nt: TGTGCCAGCAGCTTGATCGAAGGGGGCTCTGAAGCTTTCTTT
cdr3_aa: CASSLIEGGSEAFF

clone_size: NA
d_call: TRBD1
cdr3_length: 13
j_call: TRBJ2-7
v_call: TRBV27
cdr3_nt: TGTGCCAGCAGCAGGACAGGGGCCAACGAGCAGTACTTC
cdr3_aa: CASSRTGANEQYF

clone_size: NA
d_call: NA
cdr3_length: 13
j_call: TRBJ1-1
v_call: TRBV7-2
cdr3_nt: TGTGCCAGCAGCTTTAGGGTAATCACTGAAGCTTTCTTT
cdr3_aa: CASSFRVITEAFF

clone_size: NA
d_call: NA
cdr3_length: 13
j_call: TRBJ1-2
v_call: TRBV6-6
cdr3_nt: TGTGCCAGCAGCCCCGAGGCAAAAAATGGCTACACCTTC
cdr3_aa: CASSPEAKNGYTF

clone_size: few
d_call: NA
cdr3_length: 14
j_call: TRBJ1-5
v_call: TRBV19
cdr3_nt: TGTGCCAGTAGTAAGGGAAGACAGAATCAGCCCCAGCATTTT
cdr3_aa: CASSKGRQNQPQHF

clone_size: NA
d_call: NA
cdr3_length: 15
j_call: TRBJ2-7
v_call: TRBV7-6
cdr3_nt: TGTGCCAGCAGCTTAGGGGCCGGTAGCGCCTACGAGCAGTACTTC
cdr3_aa: CASSLGAGSAYEQYF

clone_size: NA
d_call: TRBD1
cdr3_length: 18
j_call: TRBJ1-2
v_call: TRBV27
cdr3_nt: TGTGCCAGCAGTTTCATGGGGACAGGCACGCTCCGCTTCTATGGCTACACCTTC
cdr3_aa: CASSFMGTGTLRFYGYTF

clone_size: NA
d_call: NA
cdr3_length: 14
j_call: TRBJ1-5
v_call: TRBV19
cdr3_nt: TGTGCCAGTAGTACTAAGAGTGGGATACAGCCCCAGCATTTT
cdr3_aa: CASSTKSGIQPQHF

clone_size: few
d_call: TRBD1
cdr3_length: 15
j_call: TRBJ2-2
v_call: TRBV18
cdr3_nt: TGTGCCAGCTCACCCCCCGAGACAGGGACCGGGGAGCTGTTTTTT
cdr3_aa: CASSPPETGTGELFF

clone_size: once
d_call: NA
cdr3_length: 15
j_call: TRBJ2-6
v_call: TRBV19
cdr3_nt: TGTGCCAGTAGTTATCAGTCCTCTGGGGCCAACGTCCTGACTTTC
cdr3_aa: CASSYQSSGANVLTF

clone_size: NA
d_call: NA
cdr3_length: 17
j_call: TRBJ1-2
v_call: TRBV13
cdr3_nt: TGTGCCAGCAGCTTAGTACAGGGAGGGGATGGAAACTATGGCTACACCTTC
cdr3_aa: CASSLVQGGDGNYGYTF

clone_size: NA
d_call: NA
cdr3_length: 14
j_call: TRBJ2-5
v_call: TRBV5-1
cdr3_nt: TGCGCCAGCAGCTTGATCCGTTCCCCAGAGACCCAGTACTTC
cdr3_aa: CASSLIRSPETQYF

clone_size: few
d_call: NA
cdr3_length: 15
j_call: TRBJ1-3
v_call: TRBV4-1
cdr3_nt: TGCGCCAGCAGCGCCGGGCGTTCCTCTGGAAACACCATATATTTT
cdr3_aa: CASSAGRSSGNTIYF

clone_size: few
d_call: TRBD1
cdr3_length: 17
j_call: TRBJ2-6
v_call: TRBV4-1
cdr3_nt: TGCGCCAGCAGCCGAGACACAGGGGACTCTGGGGCCAACGTCCTGACTTTC
cdr3_aa: CASSRDTGDSGANVLTF

clone_size: NA
d_call: NA
cdr3_length: 13
j_call: TRBJ1-1
v_call: TRBV2
cdr3_nt: TGTGCCAGCATTTGGCAGGGAAGAACTGAAGCTTTCTTT
cdr3_aa: CASIWQGRTEAFF

clone_size: NA
d_call: TRBD1
cdr3_length: 14
j_call: TRBJ1-3
v_call: TRBV13
cdr3_nt: TGTGCCAGCAGCTTTAACAGGGGGAAAAACACCATATATTTT
cdr3_aa: CASSFNRGKNTIYF

clone_size: NA
d_call: TRBD1
cdr3_length: 14
j_call: TRBJ1-3
v_call: TRBV5-6
cdr3_nt: TGTGCCAGCAGCTTCGACAGGGGCGGAAACACCATATATTTT
cdr3_aa: CASSFDRGGNTIYF